This TCR beta chain was documented in a study of human T cells and chemical hapten exposure. Study at large: Sensitization used 2% DPC on about 2 cm by about 2 cm upper inner arm skin. The study traced per-sample TCR yield variation mainly to small differences in pooled library volumes.

As for time point: patch test 1, 2 weeks after DPC sensitization. Treatment given: therapeutic diphenylcyclopropenone sensitization with weekly scalp DPC. Total RNA came from unfractionated whole blood. Each CDR3 protein gets one entry after TCRdb re-called the RACE reads with MiXCR. Here the sample spans 40,000 to 50,000 distinct CDR3 sequences, 3% to 4.5% being singletons. V lost 5 bases and J lost 5, with 9 bases in between. CDR3 size: 12 residues. Germline V gives CDR1 SEHNR, CDR2 FQNEAQ (reference sequence). This clonotype has ten or more counts. The receptor comes from a man aged 45-65 years with alopecia areata. Some clones in this sample may be carry-over from other donors' samples. The sample in question was whole blood, obtained in connection with sensitization to the hapten diphenylcyclopropenone (DPC). V is TRBV7-9 and J is TRBJ1-1, with no clear D. In DNA, the CDR3 is TGTGCCAGCAGCGGACTATTAACTGAAGCTTTCTTT. Translation gives CASSGLLTEAFF.